A single sample is the source of the 19 T cell receptor beta chains below, sequenced in a study of regulatory T cells in long-lasting Graves disease. CDR3 regions were amplified by Arm-PCR using iRepertoire HTBI primers to build TCR beta libraries. Via MiXCR, TCRdb re-called the multiplex PCR reads, giving one row per CDR3 protein. The repertoire has about 470,000 distinct CDR3 sequences, about 20% of them found once; the top ten carry about 8.3%. Time point defined: persistent/refractory GD, antithyroid drugs over 5 years with positive TRAb. Extracted PBMC RNA gave rise to the TCR library. The specimen was peripheral blood mononuclear cells (PBMCs), collected when the disease was refractory, from a patient treated with antithyroid drugs. These receptor sequences come from a female donor with Graves disease.

The chain is built from TRBV6-1 and TRBJ2-7, with 8 bases matching TRBD2. CDR3 length: 14 residues. CDR1 is MNHNS and CDR2 is SASEGT in the germline V gene. V was clipped by 10 bases and J by 5 bases; unmatched bases: 13. The CDR3 sequence is CATLPWREENEQYF. The CDR3 coding sequence is TGTGCCACCCTCCCTTGGCGGGAGGAGAACGAGCAGTACTTC.

This clonotype was observed a single time. CDR3 protein: CSAEKTPGQGSTDTQYF. CDR3 DNA sequence: TGCAGTGCTGAAAAAACACCGGGACAGGGAAGCACAGATACGCAGTATTTT. V usage is TRBV20-1 and J usage is TRBJ2-3, with TRBD1 identical over 9 bases. CDR1 is DFQATT and CDR2 is SNEGSKA in the germline V gene (reference sequence). J gave up 0 bases and V 5 bases, and 12 bases lay outside the gene matches. This CDR3 is 17 amino acids long.

This clonotype was recorded many times. The gene calls are TRBV28 and TRBJ2-4, with D maybe TRBD1 (6 bases). The V gene lost 6 bases and the J gene lost 8 bases, with 32 bases spanning the gap. CDR3 length: 19 residues. In germline, CDR1 is MDHEN, CDR2 SYDVKM. CDR3 region: CASSPWATGRFAFVDIQYF. In DNA, the CDR3 is TGTGCCAGCAGCCCCTGGGCGACAGGTCGGTTCGCATTTGTGGACATTCAGTACTTC.

This clonotype was found many times. This chain connects TRBV6-5 to TRBJ2-7; 7 bases are a match to TRBD1. This CDR3 is built from 15 residues. CDR1 is MNHEY and CDR2 is SVGAGI in the germline V gene. V dropped 3 bases and J dropped 2; count of bases not matched to a gene: 7. The DNA for the CDR3 is TGTGCCAGCAGTTATATGGACAGGCGCGCCTACGAGCAGTACTTC. Amino acids: CASSYMDRRAYEQYF.

This clonotype was detected only a few times. The chain couples TRBV7-9 to TRBJ2-2, with 11 bases identical to TRBD1. The CDR3 loop spans 17 amino acids. The V gene's germline CDR1 is SEHNR and CDR2 FQNEAQ (reference sequence). V lost 1 base to trimming and J lost 2 bases; unmatched junction nucleotides: 3. CDR3: CASSLEDRGPNTGELFF. The CDR3 bases are TGTGCCAGCAGCTTAGAGGACAGGGGGCCAAACACCGGGGAGCTGTTTTTT.

Written as DNA, the CDR3 is TGTGCTAGTGGTTTGGTCGGACTAGCGGGAGTAGAGCAGTTCTTC. It encodes CASGLVGLAGVEQFF. The rearrangement links TRBV12-5 to TRBJ2-1; 13 positions agree with TRBD2. Germline V gene sequence: CDR1 LGHNT, CDR2 FRNRAP. This CDR3 is 15 amino acids long. Germline trimming cut 0 bases from V and 10 bases from J; bases unmatched to any gene: 3.

V is TRBV5-5 and J is TRBJ2-1; the D gene is possibly TRBD2 (6 bases). The CDR3 contains 13 residues. The V gene's germline CDR1 is SGHKS and CDR2 YYEKEE (reference sequence). Deletions cut 4 bases from V and 3 bases from J, with 8 bases between. The CDR3 coding sequence is TGTGCCAGCAGCATGACTAGCTACAATGAGCAGTTCTTC. Translating it yields CASSMTSYNEQFF.

Regarding this clonotype: This may come from a read error, since a much larger clone is one base off. No conserved phenylalanine or tryptophan is present at the end of the CDR3, so a read error is the likely explanation. The chain is built from TRBV5-6 and TRBJ1-5; TRBD1 is a possible D gene (5 bases). There are 15 residues in the CDR3. V lost 3 bases and J lost 10, with 20 bases in between. The germline gives CDR1 SGHDT, CDR2 YYEEEE. In DNA, the CDR3 is TGTGCCAGCAGCTCCCCTATGGCAGGGAAGTTTCCCCAGCATTCT. Encoded protein: CASSSPMAGKFPQHS.

The chain recombines TRBV19 with TRBJ1-1; D ambiguous. Germline V gives CDR1 LNHDA, CDR2 SQIVND (reference sequence). CDR3 length: 13 residues. V was clipped by 10 bases and J by 0 bases, with 12 bases between them. CDR3 sequence (DNA): TGTGCCACTTACGGAGGGCTGAACACTGAAGCTTTCTTT. Translating gives CATYGGLNTEAFF.

This clonotype was seen many times. The V call is TRBV7-2, the J call TRBJ2-4; 8 positions match TRBD1. Trimming cost V 5 bases and J 6 bases; bases outside gene matches: 6. Germline V gene lookup returns CDR1 SGHTA and CDR2 FQGNSA. The CDR3 spans 14 residues. CDR3 region: CASSPNRGINIQYF. Here the CDR3 DNA reads TGTGCCAGCAGCCCCAACAGGGGGATAAACATTCAGTACTTC.

This clonotype was observed many times. The chain has TRBV29-1 and TRBJ2-5, with 9 bases lining up with TRBD2. V gave up 4 bases and J gave up 1 base; unmatched junction bases: 10. Germline values: CDR1 SQVTM, CDR2 ANQGSEA. The CDR3 has 16 residues. This chain's CDR3 is CSVVGTSYRLQETQYF. DNA for the CDR3: TGCAGCGTTGTAGGGACTAGCTATCGGCTCCAAGAGACCCAGTACTTC.

The table lists this clonotype with many counts. The chain employs TRBV2 and TRBJ2-7; D is possibly TRBD1 or TRBD2 (5 bases each). Germline V gene lookup returns CDR1 SNHLY and CDR2 FYNNEI. The CDR3 extends over 13 amino acids. The ends were cut back, 6 bases at V and 3 bases at J, with 12 bases in the middle. The CDR3 is CASRGDGNYEQYF. The CDR3 nucleotides read TGTGCCAGCAGAGGGGACGGAAACTACGAGCAGTACTTC.

A note on this clonotype: The junction shows a germline mismatch at one end, possibly a read error. This chain links TRBV20-1 with TRBJ2-7; D gene uncertain. CDR1 is DFQATT and CDR2 is SNEGSKA in the germline V gene (reference sequence). The CDR3 has 13 amino acids. As DNA, the CDR3 is TGCGGTGCTTCTCCTGGACCTTCCTACGAGCAGTACTTC. Its protein is CGASPGPSYEQYF.

This clonotype has ten or more counts. V is TRBV20-1 and J is TRBJ1-1; D gene ambiguous. The CDR3 has 12 residues. The germline gives CDR1 DFQATT, CDR2 SNEGSKA (reference sequence). V lost 0 bases, J lost 5 bases, and 7 bases lay in between. As DNA, the CDR3 is TGCAGTGCTAGAGAGCTTCGAACTGAAGCTTTCTTT. Protein product: CSARELRTEAFF.

This clonotype was observed at least ten times. This sequence joins TRBV10-3 and TRBJ1-2; TRBD1 matches 9 bases. With V trimmed by 6 bases and J by 8 bases, 13 bases remained unmatched. This CDR3 is built from 15 residues. The germline V gene encodes CDR1 ENHRY and CDR2 SYGVKD. CDR3 bases: TGTGCCATCAGGAAACCGGGACAGGGATTTGTCGGCTACACCTTC. Encoded protein: CAIRKPGQGFVGYTF.

A remark on this clonotype: A much larger clone is a single base away; this may be a read error. Likely a read error: the CDR3 ends without its conserved phenylalanine or tryptophan. The V gene is TRBV12-5, the J gene TRBJ1-2; TRBD1 might be the D (5 bases). CDR1 LGHNT and CDR2 FRNRAP come from the germline V gene. Trimming took 8 bases from V and 6 from J, leaving 16 bases between them. The CDR3 length is 13 residues. CDR3 DNA sequence: TGTGCTAGTAGCGGTGCCAGGGCGGATGGCTACACCCTC. It yields the protein CASSGARADGYTL.

V usage is TRBV5-4 and J usage is TRBJ2-3; 7 bases map to TRBD2. Germline V gene sequence: CDR1 SGHNT, CDR2 YYREEE (reference sequence). CDR3 length: 15 residues. J lost 5 bases, V lost 5 bases, and 11 bases had no gene match. CDR3 in DNA: TGTGCCAGCAGGGATCACGGGAGGCCCCTAGATACGCAGTATTTT. As protein: CASRDHGRPLDTQYF.

This clonotype was recorded a few times. The V call is TRBV5-6, the J call TRBJ2-3; possibly TRBD2 for D (5 bases). The ends were cut back, 3 bases at V and 0 bases at J, with 8 bases in the middle. This CDR3 spans 14 amino acids. CDR1 and CDR2 from the germline V gene are SGHDT and YYEEEE. CDR3 residues: CASSSEVSTDTQYF. CDR3 in DNA: TGTGCCAGCAGCTCGGAGGTGAGCACAGATACGCAGTATTTT.

This chain connects TRBV28 to TRBJ2-1; D is undetermined. V was clipped by 7 bases and J by 10 bases, with 14 bases between them. This CDR3 region has 12 residues. Germline V gives CDR1 MDHEN, CDR2 SYDVKM. CDR3 loop: CASTDLAWEQFF. CDR3 coding DNA: TGTGCCAGCACCGATTTGGCATGGGAGCAGTTCTTC.